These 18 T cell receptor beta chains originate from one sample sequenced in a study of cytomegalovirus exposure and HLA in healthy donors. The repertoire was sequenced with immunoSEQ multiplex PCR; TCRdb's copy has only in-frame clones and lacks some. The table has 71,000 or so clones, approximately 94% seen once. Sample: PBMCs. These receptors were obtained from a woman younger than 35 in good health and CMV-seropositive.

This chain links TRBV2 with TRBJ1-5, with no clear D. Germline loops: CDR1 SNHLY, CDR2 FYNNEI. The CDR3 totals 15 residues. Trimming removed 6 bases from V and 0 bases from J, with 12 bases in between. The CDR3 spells CASSGQALSNQPQHF. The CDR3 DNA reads TGTGCCAGCAGCGGCCAGGCCCTTAGCAATCAGCCCCAGCATTTT.

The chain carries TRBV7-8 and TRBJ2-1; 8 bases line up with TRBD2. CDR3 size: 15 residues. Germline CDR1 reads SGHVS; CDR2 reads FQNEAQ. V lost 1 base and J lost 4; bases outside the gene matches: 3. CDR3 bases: TGTGCCAGCAGCTTAGGCGGACTAGCATACAATGAGCAGTTCTTC. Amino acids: CASSLGGLAYNEQFF.

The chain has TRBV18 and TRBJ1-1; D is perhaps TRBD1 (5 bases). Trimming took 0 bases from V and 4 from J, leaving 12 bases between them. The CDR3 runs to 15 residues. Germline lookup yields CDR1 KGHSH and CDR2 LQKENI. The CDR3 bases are TGTGCCAGCTCACCACCCCCCCAGGGTTCCACTGAAGCTTTCTTT. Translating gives CASSPPPQGSTEAFF.

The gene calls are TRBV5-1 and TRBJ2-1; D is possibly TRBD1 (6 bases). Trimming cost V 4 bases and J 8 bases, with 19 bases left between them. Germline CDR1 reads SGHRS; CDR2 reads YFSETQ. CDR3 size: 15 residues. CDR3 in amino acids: CASSEQTGRLDEQFF. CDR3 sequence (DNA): TGCGCCAGCAGCGAACAAACAGGGAGATTGGATGAGCAGTTCTTC.

In DNA form, the CDR3 reads TGTGCCAGCAGCTCAGGGACTAGCGGGAGGGCCCGTGGCACCGGGGAGCTGTTTTTT. Its translation is CASSSGTSGRARGTGELFF. This chain uses TRBV7-6 with TRBJ2-2; the match to TRBD2 covers 16 bases. This CDR3 is 19 amino acids long. With V trimmed by 4 bases and J by 4 bases, 9 bases remained unmatched. Per germline, CDR1 SGHVS and CDR2 FNYEAQ.

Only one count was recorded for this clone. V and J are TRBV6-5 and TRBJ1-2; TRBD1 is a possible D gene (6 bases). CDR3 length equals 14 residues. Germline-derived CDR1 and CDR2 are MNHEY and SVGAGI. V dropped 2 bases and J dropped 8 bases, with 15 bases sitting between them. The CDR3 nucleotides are TGTGCCAGCAGTTACGGGGGCAGGGTGGAAGGCTACACCTTC. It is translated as CASSYGGRVEGYTF.

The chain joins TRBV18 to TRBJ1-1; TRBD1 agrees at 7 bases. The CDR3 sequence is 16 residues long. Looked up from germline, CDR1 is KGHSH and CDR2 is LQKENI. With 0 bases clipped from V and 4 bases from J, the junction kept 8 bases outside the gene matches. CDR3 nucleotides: TGTGCCAGCTCACCACCGAAGGGGGCGCGTTCCACTGAAGCTTTCTTT. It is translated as CASSPPKGARSTEAFF. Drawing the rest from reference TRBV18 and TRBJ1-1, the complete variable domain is NAGVMQNPRHLVRRRGQEARLRCSPMKGHSHVYWYRQLPEEGLKFMVYLQKENIIDESGMPKERFSAEFPKEGPSILRIQQVVRGDSAAYFCASSPPKGARSTEAFFGQGTRLTVV.

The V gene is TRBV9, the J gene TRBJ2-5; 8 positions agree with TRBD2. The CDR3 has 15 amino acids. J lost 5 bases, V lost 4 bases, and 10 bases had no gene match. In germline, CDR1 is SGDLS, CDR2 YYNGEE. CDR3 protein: CASSPTGLAWETQYF. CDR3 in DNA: TGTGCCAGCAGCCCCACCGGACTAGCTTGGGAGACCCAGTACTTC. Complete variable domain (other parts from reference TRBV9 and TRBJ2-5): DSGVTQTPKHLITATGQRVTLRCSPRSGDLSVYWYQQSLDQGLQFLIQYYNGEERAKGNILERFSAQQFPDLHSELNLSSLELGDSALYFCASSPTGLAWETQYFGPGTRLLVL.

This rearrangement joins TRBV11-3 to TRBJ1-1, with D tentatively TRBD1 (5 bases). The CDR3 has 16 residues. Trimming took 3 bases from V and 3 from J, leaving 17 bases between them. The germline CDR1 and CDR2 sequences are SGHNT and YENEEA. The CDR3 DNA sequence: TGTGCCAGCAGCTTTACGTTGATGGGGGGACACACTGAAGCTTTCTTT. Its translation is CASSFTLMGGHTEAFF.

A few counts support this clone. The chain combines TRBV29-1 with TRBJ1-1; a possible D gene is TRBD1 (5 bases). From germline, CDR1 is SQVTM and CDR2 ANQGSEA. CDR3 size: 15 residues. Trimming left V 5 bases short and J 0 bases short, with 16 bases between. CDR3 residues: CSVNAGWAMNTEAFF. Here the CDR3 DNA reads TGCAGCGTTAATGCAGGGTGGGCTATGAACACTGAAGCTTTCTTT.

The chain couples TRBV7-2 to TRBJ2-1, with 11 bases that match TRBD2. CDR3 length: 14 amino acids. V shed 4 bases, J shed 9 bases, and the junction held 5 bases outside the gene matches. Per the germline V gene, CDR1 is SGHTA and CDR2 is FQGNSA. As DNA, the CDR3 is TGTGCCAGCAGCTCCGTAGCGGGGGGGGGTGAGCAGTTCTTC. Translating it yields CASSSVAGGGEQFF.

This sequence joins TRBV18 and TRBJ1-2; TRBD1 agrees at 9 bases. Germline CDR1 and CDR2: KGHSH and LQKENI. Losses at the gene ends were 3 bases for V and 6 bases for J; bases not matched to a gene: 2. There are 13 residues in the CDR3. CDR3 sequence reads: CASSPTGGHGYTF. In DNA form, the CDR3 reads TGTGCCAGCTCACCGACAGGGGGACATGGCTACACCTTC. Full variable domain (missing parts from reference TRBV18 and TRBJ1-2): NAGVMQNPRHLVRRRGQEARLRCSPMKGHSHVYWYRQLPEEGLKFMVYLQKENIIDESGMPKERFSAEFPKEGPSILRIQQVVRGDSAAYFCASSPTGGHGYTFGSGTRLTVV.

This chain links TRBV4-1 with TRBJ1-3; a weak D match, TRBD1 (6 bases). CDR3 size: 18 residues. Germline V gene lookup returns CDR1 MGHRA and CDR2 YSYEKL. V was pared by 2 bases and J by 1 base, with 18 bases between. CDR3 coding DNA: TGCGCCAGCAGCCAACAAACGGTTCCCGGACAGTCTGGAAACACCATATATTTT. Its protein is CASSQQTVPGQSGNTIYF.

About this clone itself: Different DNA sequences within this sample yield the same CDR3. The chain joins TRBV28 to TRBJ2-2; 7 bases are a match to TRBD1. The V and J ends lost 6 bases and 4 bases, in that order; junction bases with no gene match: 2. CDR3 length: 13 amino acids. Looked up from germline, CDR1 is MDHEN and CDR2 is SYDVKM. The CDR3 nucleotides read TGTGCCAGCAGCTACAGGGGCACCGGGGAGCTGTTTTTT. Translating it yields CASSYRGTGELFF.

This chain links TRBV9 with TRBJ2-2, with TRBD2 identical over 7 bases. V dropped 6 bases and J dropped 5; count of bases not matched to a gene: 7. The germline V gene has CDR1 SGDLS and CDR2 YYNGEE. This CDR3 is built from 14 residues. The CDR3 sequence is CASMGGLGTGELFF. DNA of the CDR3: TGTGCCAGCATGGGGGGGTTAGGAACCGGGGAGCTGTTTTTT.

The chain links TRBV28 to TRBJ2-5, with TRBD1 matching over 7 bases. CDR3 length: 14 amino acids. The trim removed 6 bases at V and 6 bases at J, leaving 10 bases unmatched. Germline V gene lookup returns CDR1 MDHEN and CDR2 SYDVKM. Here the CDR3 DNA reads TGTGCCAGCAGCATAGAAACAGGGGCGAAGACCCAGTACTTC. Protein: CASSIETGAKTQYF.

Here the CDR3 reads CASSFQPRPGNNEKLFF. The CDR3 nucleotides read TGTGCCAGCAGCTTCCAACCCCGACCGGGGAATAATGAAAAACTGTTTTTT. The chain has TRBV11-3 and TRBJ1-4; D is undetermined. CDR3 size: 17 residues. CDR1 SGHNT and CDR2 YENEEA come from the germline V gene. Deletions cut 3 bases from V and 4 bases from J, with 18 bases between.

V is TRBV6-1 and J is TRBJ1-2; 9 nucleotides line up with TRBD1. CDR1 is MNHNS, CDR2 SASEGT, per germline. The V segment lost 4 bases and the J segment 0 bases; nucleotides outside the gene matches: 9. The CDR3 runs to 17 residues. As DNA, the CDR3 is TGTGCCAGCAGTGCGTACTCTGGGACAGGGACTAACTATGGCTACACCTTC. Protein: CASSAYSGTGTNYGYTF.